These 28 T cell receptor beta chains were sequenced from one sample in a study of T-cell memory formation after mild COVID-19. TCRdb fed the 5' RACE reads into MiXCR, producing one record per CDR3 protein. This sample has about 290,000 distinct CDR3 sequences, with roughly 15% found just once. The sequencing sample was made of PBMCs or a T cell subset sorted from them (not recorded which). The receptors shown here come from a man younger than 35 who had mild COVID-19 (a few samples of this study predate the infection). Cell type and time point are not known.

The CDR3 DNA is TGTGCCAGCAGGGGAACTAGGACGATCAAAGGGGGAAACATTCAGTACTTC. It specifies CASRGTRTIKGGNIQYF. V usage is TRBV7-2 and J usage is TRBJ2-4, with TRBD1 as a possible D gene (6 bases). The germline V gene encodes CDR1 SGHTA and CDR2 FQGNSA. Between the trimmed V and J ends, which lost 6 bases and 6 bases, there was a span of 24 bases. This CDR3 is built from 17 residues.

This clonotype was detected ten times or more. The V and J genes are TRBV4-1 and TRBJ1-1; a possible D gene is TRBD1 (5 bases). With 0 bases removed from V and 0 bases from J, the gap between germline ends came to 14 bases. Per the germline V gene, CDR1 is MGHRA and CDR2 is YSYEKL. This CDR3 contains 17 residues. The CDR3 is CASSQESGGGMNTEAFF. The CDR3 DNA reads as TGCGCCAGCAGCCAAGAGAGTGGGGGTGGCATGAACACTGAAGCTTTCTTT.

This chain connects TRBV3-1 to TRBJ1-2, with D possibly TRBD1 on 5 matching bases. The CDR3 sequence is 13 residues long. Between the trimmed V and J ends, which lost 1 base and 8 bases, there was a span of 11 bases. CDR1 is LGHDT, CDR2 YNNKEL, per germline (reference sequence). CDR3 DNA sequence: TGTGCCAGCAGCCAAGGGCAGGGTAAGGGCTACACCTTC. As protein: CASSQGQGKGYTF.

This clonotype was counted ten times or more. The CDR3 here is CASSPGTGAGYYGYTF. CDR3 in DNA: TGTGCCAGCAGCCCCGGGACAGGGGCCGGCTACTATGGCTACACCTTC. V is TRBV7-2 and J is TRBJ1-2, with 10 bases lining up with TRBD1. This CDR3 has 16 amino acids. CDR1 SGHTA and CDR2 FQGNSA come from the germline V gene. V was clipped by 5 bases and J by 3 bases; unmatched bases: 9.

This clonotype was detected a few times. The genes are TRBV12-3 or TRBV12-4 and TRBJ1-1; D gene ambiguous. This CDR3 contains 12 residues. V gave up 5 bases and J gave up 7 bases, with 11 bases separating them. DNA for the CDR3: TGTGCCAGCAGTCTCCCCCCAAGTGAAGCTTTCTTT. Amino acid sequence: CASSLPPSEAFF.

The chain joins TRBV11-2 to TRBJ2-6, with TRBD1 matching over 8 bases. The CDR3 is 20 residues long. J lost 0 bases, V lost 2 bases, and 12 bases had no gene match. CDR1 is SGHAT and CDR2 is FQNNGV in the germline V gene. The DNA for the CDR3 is TGTGCCAGCAGCTTACTCCGCGATAGGACAGGGAGCTCTGGGGCCAACGTCCTGACTTTC. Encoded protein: CASSLLRDRTGSSGANVLTF.

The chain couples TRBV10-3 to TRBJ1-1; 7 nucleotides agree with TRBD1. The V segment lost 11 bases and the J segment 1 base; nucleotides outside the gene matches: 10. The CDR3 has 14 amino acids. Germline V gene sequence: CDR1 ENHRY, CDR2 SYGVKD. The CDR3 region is CAVRPTGENTEAFF. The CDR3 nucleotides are TGTGCCGTAAGACCTACAGGGGAGAACACTGAAGCTTTCTTT.

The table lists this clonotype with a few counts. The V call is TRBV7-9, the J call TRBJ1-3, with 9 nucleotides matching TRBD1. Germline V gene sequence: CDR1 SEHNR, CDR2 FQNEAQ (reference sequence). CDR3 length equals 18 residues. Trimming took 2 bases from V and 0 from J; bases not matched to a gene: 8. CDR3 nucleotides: TGTGCCAGCAGCTTACCCCCACAGGGGGCGAGCTCTGGAAACACCATATATTTT. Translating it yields CASSLPPQGASSGNTIYF.

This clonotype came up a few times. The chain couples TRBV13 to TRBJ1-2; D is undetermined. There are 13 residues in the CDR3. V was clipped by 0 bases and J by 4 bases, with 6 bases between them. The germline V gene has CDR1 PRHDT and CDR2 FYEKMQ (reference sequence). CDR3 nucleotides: TGTGCCAGCAGCTTAGGGGCACCCTATGGCTACACCTTC. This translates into CASSLGAPYGYTF.

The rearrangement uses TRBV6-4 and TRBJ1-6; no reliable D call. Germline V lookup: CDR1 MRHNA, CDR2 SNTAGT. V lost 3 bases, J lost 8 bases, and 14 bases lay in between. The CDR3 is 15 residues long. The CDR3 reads CASSEFWQAHSPLHF. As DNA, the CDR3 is TGTGCCAGCAGTGAATTCTGGCAGGCCCATTCACCCCTCCACTTT.

CDR3 sequence (DNA): TGTGCCAGCAGTTACTCGGCAGGGGACACTGAAGCTTTCTTT. It encodes CASSYSAGDTEAFF. V and J are TRBV6-6 and TRBJ1-1; possible D gene TRBD1, 6 bases. Looked up from germline, CDR1 is MNHNY and CDR2 is SVGAGI (reference sequence). The V end was cut by 0 bases, the J end by 3 bases, with 8 bases between. This CDR3 region has 14 residues.

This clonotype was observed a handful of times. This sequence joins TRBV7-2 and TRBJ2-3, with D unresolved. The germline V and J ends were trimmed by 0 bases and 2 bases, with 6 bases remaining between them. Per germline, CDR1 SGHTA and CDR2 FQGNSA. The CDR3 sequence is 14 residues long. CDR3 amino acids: CASSLAHFTDTQYF. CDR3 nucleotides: TGTGCCAGCAGCTTAGCTCACTTCACAGATACGCAGTATTTT.

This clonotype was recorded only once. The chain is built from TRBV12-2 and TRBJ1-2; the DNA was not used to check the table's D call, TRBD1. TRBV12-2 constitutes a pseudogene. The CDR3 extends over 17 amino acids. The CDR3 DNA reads TGTGCAAGTCGCTCTCCGGCTTTCCGGGACAGAGGCTATGGCTACACCTTC. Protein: CASRSPAFRDRGYGYTF.

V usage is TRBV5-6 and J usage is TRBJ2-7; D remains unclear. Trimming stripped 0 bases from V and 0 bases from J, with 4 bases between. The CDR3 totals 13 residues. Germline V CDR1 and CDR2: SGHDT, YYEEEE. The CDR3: CASSLGYSYEQYF. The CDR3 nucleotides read TGTGCCAGCAGCTTGGGATACTCCTACGAGCAGTACTTC.

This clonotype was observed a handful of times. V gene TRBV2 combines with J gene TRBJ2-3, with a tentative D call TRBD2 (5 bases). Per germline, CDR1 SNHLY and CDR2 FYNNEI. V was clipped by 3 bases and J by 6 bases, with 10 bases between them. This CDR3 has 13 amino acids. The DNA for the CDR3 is TGTGCCAGCAGTGATCGGGATCGGGATACGCAGTATTTT. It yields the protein CASSDRDRDTQYF.

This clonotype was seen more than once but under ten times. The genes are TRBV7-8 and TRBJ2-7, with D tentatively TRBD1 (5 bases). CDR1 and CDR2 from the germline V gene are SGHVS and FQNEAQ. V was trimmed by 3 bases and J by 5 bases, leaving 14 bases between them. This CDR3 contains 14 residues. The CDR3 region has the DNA TGTGCCAGCAGCTTGGGCGACGCCAGGGACGAGCAGTACTTC. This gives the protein CASSLGDARDEQYF.

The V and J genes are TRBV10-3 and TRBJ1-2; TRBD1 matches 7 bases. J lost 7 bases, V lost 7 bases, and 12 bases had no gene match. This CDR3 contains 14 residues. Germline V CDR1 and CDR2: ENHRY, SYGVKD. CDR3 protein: CAITADRTYGGYTF. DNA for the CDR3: TGTGCCATCACTGCGGACAGGACCTATGGTGGCTACACCTTC.

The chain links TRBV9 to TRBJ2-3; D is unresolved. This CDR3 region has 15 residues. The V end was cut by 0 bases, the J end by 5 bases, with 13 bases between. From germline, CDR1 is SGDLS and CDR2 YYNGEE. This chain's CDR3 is CASSVAPVKGDTQYF. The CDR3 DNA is TGTGCCAGCAGCGTAGCTCCCGTTAAGGGAGATACGCAGTATTTT.

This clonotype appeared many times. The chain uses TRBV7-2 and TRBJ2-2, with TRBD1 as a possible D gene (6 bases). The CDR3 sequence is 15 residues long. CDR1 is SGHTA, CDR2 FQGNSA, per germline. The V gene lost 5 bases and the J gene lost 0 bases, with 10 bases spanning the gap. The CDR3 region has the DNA TGTGCCAGCAGCCTCCGGACAGCGAACACCGGGGAGCTGTTTTTT. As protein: CASSLRTANTGELFF.

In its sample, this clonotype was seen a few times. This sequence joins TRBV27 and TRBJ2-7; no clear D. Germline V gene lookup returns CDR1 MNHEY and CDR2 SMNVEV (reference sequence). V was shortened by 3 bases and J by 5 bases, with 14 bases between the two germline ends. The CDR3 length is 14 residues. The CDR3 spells CASSFSGSRHEQYF. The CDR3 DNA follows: TGTGCCAGCAGTTTTTCGGGTTCTAGGCACGAGCAGTACTTC.

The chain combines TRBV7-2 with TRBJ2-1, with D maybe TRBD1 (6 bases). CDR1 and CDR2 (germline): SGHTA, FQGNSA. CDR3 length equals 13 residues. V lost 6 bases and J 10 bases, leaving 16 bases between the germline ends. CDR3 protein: CASSLRMTGEQFF. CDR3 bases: TGTGCCAGCAGTCTTCGCATGACAGGAGAGCAGTTCTTC.

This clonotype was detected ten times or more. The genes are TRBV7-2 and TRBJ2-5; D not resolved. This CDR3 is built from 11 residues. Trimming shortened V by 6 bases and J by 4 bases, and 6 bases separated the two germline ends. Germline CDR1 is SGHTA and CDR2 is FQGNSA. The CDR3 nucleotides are TGTGCCAGCAGGGACCGAGAGACCCAGTACTTC. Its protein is CASRDRETQYF.

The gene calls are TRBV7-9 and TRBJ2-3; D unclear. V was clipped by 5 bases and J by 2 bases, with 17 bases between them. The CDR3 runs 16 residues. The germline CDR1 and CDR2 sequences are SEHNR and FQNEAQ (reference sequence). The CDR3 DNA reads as TGTGCCAGCAGCCTCCCGCGGTTGGGTTCCACAGATACGCAGTATTTT. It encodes CASSLPRLGSTDTQYF.

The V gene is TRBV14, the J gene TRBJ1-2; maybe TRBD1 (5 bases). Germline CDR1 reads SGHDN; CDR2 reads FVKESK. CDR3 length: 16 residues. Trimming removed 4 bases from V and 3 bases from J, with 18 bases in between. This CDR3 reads CASSPLGRAGYYGYTF. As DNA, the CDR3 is TGTGCCAGCAGCCCCCTCGGTCGGGCAGGGTACTATGGCTACACCTTC. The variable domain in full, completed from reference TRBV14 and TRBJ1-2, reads EAGVTQFPSHSVIEKGQTVTLRCDPISGHDNLYWYRRVMGKEIKFLLHFVKESKQDESGMPNNRFLAERTGGTYSTLKVQPAELEDSGVYFCASSPLGRAGYYGYTFGSGTRLTVV.

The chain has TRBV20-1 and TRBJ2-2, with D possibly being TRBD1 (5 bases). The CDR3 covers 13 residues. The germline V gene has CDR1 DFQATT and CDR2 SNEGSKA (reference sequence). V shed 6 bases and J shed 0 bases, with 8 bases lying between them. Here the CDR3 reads CSARVPNTGELFF. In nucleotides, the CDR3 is TGCAGTGCCAGGGTCCCGAACACCGGGGAGCTGTTTTTT.

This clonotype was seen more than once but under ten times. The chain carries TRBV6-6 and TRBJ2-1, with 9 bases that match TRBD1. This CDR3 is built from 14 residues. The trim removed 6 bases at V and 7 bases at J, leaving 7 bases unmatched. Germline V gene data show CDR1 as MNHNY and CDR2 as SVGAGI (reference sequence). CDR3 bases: TGTGCCAGCAGATCCACAGGGGGCGAGAATGAGCAGTTCTTC. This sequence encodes CASRSTGGENEQFF.

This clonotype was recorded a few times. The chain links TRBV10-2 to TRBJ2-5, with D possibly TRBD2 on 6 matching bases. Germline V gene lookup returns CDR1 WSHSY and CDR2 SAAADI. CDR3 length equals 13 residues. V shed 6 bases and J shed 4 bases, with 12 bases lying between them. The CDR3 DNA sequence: TGCGCCAGCAGATTGGGACTGGGAGAGACCCAGTACTTC. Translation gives CASRLGLGETQYF.

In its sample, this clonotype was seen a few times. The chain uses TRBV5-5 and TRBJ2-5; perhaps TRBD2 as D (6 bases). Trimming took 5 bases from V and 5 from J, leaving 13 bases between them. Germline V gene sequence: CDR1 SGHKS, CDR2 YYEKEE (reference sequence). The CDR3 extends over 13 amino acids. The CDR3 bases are TGTGCCAGCAGTCTGGGACTGACGGAGACCCAGTACTTC. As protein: CASSLGLTETQYF.